Below are 20 T cell receptor beta chains sequenced from a single sample in a study of blood T cell repertoires in COVID-19 (dated by TCRdb to about 2020). Library preparation was by the immunoSEQ multiplex PCR assay. The source is immuneACCESS, and TCRdb retained only in-frame sequences with V and J called. Part of the clones is not carried over; for the studies checked, unresolved V genes explain less than half of this, and the remainder is unexplained. This sample is represented by about 140,000 clones; 84% of them were singletons. The top ten clones comprise about 1.5% of the sample. The sample was PBMCs or T cells enriched from blood (not recorded which). The receptors stem from a woman aged 18-29 years who had been exposed to COVID-19.

The J gene is TRBJ1-2, the V gene TRBV19, with a possible D match to TRBD1 (5 bases). The CDR3 length is 13 residues. The ends were cut back, 3 bases at V and 4 bases at J, with 9 bases in the middle. The V gene's germline CDR1 is LNHDA and CDR2 SQIVND (reference sequence). The CDR3 loop reads CASSMGQPYGYTF. CDR3 nucleotides: TGTGCCAGTAGTATGGGGCAGCCCTATGGCTACACCTTC. The full variable domain, with the rest looked up from reference TRBV19 and TRBJ1-2, is DGGITQSPKYLFRKEGQNVTLSCEQNLNHDAMYWYRQDPGQGLRLIYYSQIVNDFQKGDIAEGYSVSREKKESFPLTVTSAQKNPTAFYLCASSMGQPYGYTFGSGTRLTVV.

This clone was counted a few times. This chain connects TRBV2 to TRBJ2-2; tentative D call: TRBD2 (6 bases). Trimming took 6 bases from V and 2 from J, leaving 16 bases between them. From germline, CDR1 is SNHLY and CDR2 FYNNEI. The CDR3 has 16 residues. This chain's CDR3 is CASREGPLINTGELFF. The CDR3 nucleotides read TGTGCCAGCAGGGAGGGGCCTTTGATTAACACCGGGGAGCTGTTTTTT.

V is TRBV6-5 and J is TRBJ2-2; D might be TRBD2 (6 bases). Germline-derived CDR1 and CDR2 are MNHEY and SVGAGI. V was cut by 6 bases and J by 0 bases, with 11 bases left in between. This CDR3 comprises 15 residues. CDR3 residues: CASSSRGANTGELFF. The CDR3 DNA follows: TGTGCCAGCAGCTCCCGCGGGGCGAACACCGGGGAGCTGTTTTTT.

The V call is TRBV29-1, the J call TRBJ2-7, with a possible D match to TRBD2 (6 bases). V was trimmed by 8 bases and J by 0 bases, leaving 26 bases between them. CDR3 length equals 17 residues. The V gene's germline CDR1 is SQVTM and CDR2 ANQGSEA. The CDR3 sequence: CSRGIRPDQRSSYEQYF. The CDR3 DNA reads as TGCAGCCGGGGGATTCGGCCGGACCAAAGGAGCTCCTACGAGCAGTACTTC.

The CDR3 spells CASSALAENTGELFF. The CDR3 region has the DNA TGTGCCAGCAGTGCATTAGCGGAGAACACCGGGGAGCTGTTTTTT. This chain uses TRBV6-4 with TRBJ2-2; the D gene is possibly TRBD2 (6 bases). The CDR3 has 15 residues. The V end lost 4 bases, the J end lost 1 base, and 10 bases lay between the germline ends. Germline V gene lookup returns CDR1 MRHNA and CDR2 SNTAGT.

The chain combines TRBV28 with TRBJ1-1, with D hard to call. This CDR3 comprises 15 residues. Germline assignment: CDR1 MDHEN and CDR2 SYDVKM. V dropped 3 bases and J dropped 1 base, with 12 bases sitting between them. CDR3 sequence reads: CASSFMPGKNTEAFF. In DNA form, the CDR3 reads TGTGCCAGCAGTTTCATGCCGGGGAAGAACACTGAAGCTTTCTTT.

The CDR3 loop reads CASSRGQGPAQETQYF. In DNA form, the CDR3 reads TGCGCCAGCAGCCGAGGACAGGGGCCCGCTCAAGAGACCCAGTACTTC. This rearrangement joins TRBV4-1 to TRBJ2-5; TRBD1 aligns across 9 bases. Germline CDR1 is MGHRA and CDR2 is YSYEKL. CDR3 length: 16 amino acids. The trim removed 4 bases at V and 2 bases at J, leaving 8 bases unmatched.

V is TRBV7-9 and J is TRBJ1-2; 8 positions match TRBD1. This CDR3 comprises 14 residues. Trimming cost V 2 bases and J 9 bases; bases outside gene matches: 8. Per germline, CDR1 SEHNR and CDR2 FQNEAQ (reference sequence). The CDR3 DNA reads TGTGCCAGCAGCTTATGGTCGACAGGGGAGAGCTACACCTTC. Residues: CASSLWSTGESYTF.

The CDR3 bases are TGCGCCAGCAGCTTCCGCGGACTAGCGGGAGTAACCGGGGAGCTGTTTTTT. This encodes CASSFRGLAGVTGELFF. The genes are TRBV5-1 and TRBJ2-2; 13 bases agree with TRBD2. The CDR3 contains 17 residues. The junction had 6 bases not matched to a gene; V was cut back by 2 bases and J by 5 bases. Looked up from germline, CDR1 is SGHRS and CDR2 is YFSETQ.

The CDR3 reads CASSQEALAGGTDTQYF. The CDR3, as DNA: TGCGCCAGCAGCCAAGAGGCGCTAGCGGGGGGCACAGATACGCAGTATTTT. The V call is TRBV4-1, the J call TRBJ2-3, with 10 positions matching TRBD2. J gave up 1 base and V 0 bases, and 4 bases lay outside the gene matches. Germline CDR1 and CDR2: MGHRA and YSYEKL. The CDR3 has 17 amino acids.

The rearrangement uses TRBV5-1 and TRBJ2-2; possibly TRBD2 for D (6 bases). CDR1 and CDR2 (germline): SGHRS, YFSETQ. This CDR3 comprises 15 residues. V lost 4 bases to trimming and J lost 2 bases, with 12 bases between them. The CDR3 loop reads CASSPLGLNTGELFF. For the CDR3, the DNA is TGCGCCAGCAGCCCCCTGGGACTCAACACCGGGGAGCTGTTTTTT.

The CDR3 DNA is TGCGCCAGCAGCCAAGAGTCCCTAGGCCCTTCCTACAATGAGCAGTTCTTC. This encodes CASSQESLGPSYNEQFF. V is TRBV4-1 and J is TRBJ2-1; no clear D. CDR3 length: 17 residues. Between the trimmed V and J ends, which lost 0 bases and 1 base, there was a span of 13 bases. From germline, CDR1 is MGHRA and CDR2 YSYEKL.

The chain links TRBV7-6 to TRBJ2-3; a possible D gene is TRBD1 (5 bases). V lost 5 bases to trimming and J lost 2 bases, with 17 bases between them. The CDR3 has 16 residues. Per germline, CDR1 SGHVS and CDR2 FNYEAQ. CDR3 coding DNA: TGTGCCAGCAGCCAATTAGTCAGGGTAGCCACAGATACGCAGTATTTT. It encodes CASSQLVRVATDTQYF.

V usage is TRBV28 and J usage is TRBJ2-7, with 7 bases identical to TRBD2. Germline CDR1 MDHEN, CDR2 SYDVKM. This CDR3 comprises 15 residues. The V segment lost 5 bases and the J segment 4 bases; nucleotides outside the gene matches: 11. CDR3 amino acids: CASSPGTTWKYEQYF. Here the CDR3 DNA reads TGTGCCAGCAGTCCAGGGACTACTTGGAAGTACGAGCAGTACTTC. Combining the CDR3 with reference TRBV28 and TRBJ2-7 gives the whole variable domain DVKVTQSSRYLVKRTGEKVFLECVQDMDHENMFWYRQDPGLGLRLIYFSYDVKMKEKGDIPEGYSVSREKKERFSLILESASTNQTSMYLCASSPGTTWKYEQYFGPGTRLTVT.

The gene calls are TRBV5-6 and TRBJ1-5; the D is unclear. This CDR3 has 13 residues. The germline V gene encodes CDR1 SGHDT and CDR2 YYEEEE. Trimming removed 4 bases from V and 3 bases from J, with 8 bases in between. The CDR3 region is CASSTHNNQPQHF. CDR3 sequence (DNA): TGTGCCAGCAGCACGCACAACAATCAGCCCCAGCATTTT.

This rearrangement joins TRBV12-3 or TRBV12-4 to TRBJ1-5, with D hard to call. The germline V and J ends were trimmed by 6 bases and 4 bases, with 10 bases remaining between them. The CDR3 runs 13 residues. Here the CDR3 DNA reads TGTGCCAGCAGCCGAACTTGGAATCAGCCCCAGCATTTT. The encoded protein is CASSRTWNQPQHF.

The chain links TRBV28 to TRBJ2-3, with a tentative D call TRBD1 (6 bases). Trimming took off 8 bases at V and 11 bases at J, with 17 bases between the two ends. The CDR3 contains 12 residues. Germline values: CDR1 MDHEN, CDR2 SYDVKM. In DNA, the CDR3 is TGTGCCAGCGGGGGCTATGGCGGCCGGCAGTATTTT. It codes for CASGGYGGRQYF. The full variable domain, completed using reference TRBV28 and TRBJ2-3, is DVKVTQSSRYLVKRTGEKVFLECVQDMDHENMFWYRQDPGLGLRLIYFSYDVKMKEKGDIPEGYSVSREKKERFSLILESASTNQTSMYLCASGGYGGRQYFGPGTRLTVL.

This clone was detected once. The chain has TRBV12-3 or TRBV12-4 and TRBJ1-2; the match to TRBD1 covers 7 bases. The ends lost 2 bases at V and 6 bases at J; junction bases unmatched: 0. CDR3 length: 12 amino acids. CDR3 nucleotides: TGTGCCAGCAGTTTAACAGGGGATGGCTACACCTTC. Translation gives CASSLTGDGYTF.

The table lists this clone with a count of one. The rearrangement joins TRBV28 to TRBJ1-6, with D unresolved. V lost 2 bases to trimming and J lost 2 bases, with 4 bases between them. Germline CDR1 MDHEN, CDR2 SYDVKM. The CDR3 runs 14 residues. The CDR3 nucleotides read TGTGCCAGCAGTTTAGGCACCTATAATTCACCCCTCCACTTT. Translation: CASSLGTYNSPLHF. The variable domain in full, with the rest retrieved from reference TRBV28 and TRBJ1-6, is DVKVTQSSRYLVKRTGEKVFLECVQDMDHENMFWYRQDPGLGLRLIYFSYDVKMKEKGDIPEGYSVSREKKERFSLILESASTNQTSMYLCASSLGTYNSPLHFGNGTRLTVT.

J is TRBJ2-1 and V is TRBV29-1; 12 bases match TRBD2. This CDR3 comprises 14 residues. V dropped 6 bases and J dropped 7; count of bases not matched to a gene: 7. Germline V gene data show CDR1 as SQVTM and CDR2 as ANQGSEA. The CDR3 loop is CSVRGLAGINEQFF. The CDR3 DNA follows: TGCAGCGTGAGAGGACTAGCGGGAATTAATGAGCAGTTCTTC.